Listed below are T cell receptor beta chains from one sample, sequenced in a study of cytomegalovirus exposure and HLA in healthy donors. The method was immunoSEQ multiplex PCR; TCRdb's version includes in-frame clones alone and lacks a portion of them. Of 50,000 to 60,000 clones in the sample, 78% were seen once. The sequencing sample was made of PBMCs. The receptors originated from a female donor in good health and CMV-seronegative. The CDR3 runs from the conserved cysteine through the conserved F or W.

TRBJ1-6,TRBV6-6,CASLRGTGDNSPLHF
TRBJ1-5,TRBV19,CATAREDRRDQPQHF
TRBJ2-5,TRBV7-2,CASSFATSGSETQYF
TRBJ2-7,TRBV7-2,CASSFGTAASYEQYF
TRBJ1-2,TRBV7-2,CASSLDGTGIQGDYGYTF
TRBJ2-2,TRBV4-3,CASSQDFLAGAVGELFF
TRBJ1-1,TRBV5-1,CASSPSGVTEAFF
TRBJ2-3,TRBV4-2,CASSPRGGQRDTQYF
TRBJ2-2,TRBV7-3,CASSPQTRGAGTGELFF
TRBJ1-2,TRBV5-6,CASSFGTAVQYGYTF
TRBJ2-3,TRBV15,CATSRYRGLGVGDTQYF
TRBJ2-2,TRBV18,CASSPPSGPGTGELFF
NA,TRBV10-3,CAISEGQGGEQYF
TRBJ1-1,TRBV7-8,CASSPGQFSEAFF
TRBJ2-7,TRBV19,CASSIVGGYEQYF
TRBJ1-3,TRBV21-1,CASSKERRNLSGNTIYF
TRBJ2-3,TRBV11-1,CASSPRRGGSTDTQYF
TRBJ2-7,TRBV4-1,CASSQARGGYEQYF
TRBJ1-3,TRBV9,CASSLGPGDSGNTIYF
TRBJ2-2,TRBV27,CASSFRSRNGELFF
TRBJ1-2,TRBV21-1,CASSKPSSGYTF
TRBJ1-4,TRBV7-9,CASSRQGIEKLFF
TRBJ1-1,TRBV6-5,CASSDRVPRNEAFF
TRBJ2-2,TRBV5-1,CASRTGATNTGELFF
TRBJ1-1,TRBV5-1,CASSPEGGRTEAFF
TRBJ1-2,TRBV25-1,CASREDRNYGYTF
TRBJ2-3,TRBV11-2,CASGDGLEDTQYF
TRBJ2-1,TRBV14,CASSQEQLGYNEQFF
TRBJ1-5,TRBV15,CATSRVGSNQPQHF
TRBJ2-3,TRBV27,CASTRLAGGVQGSDTQYF
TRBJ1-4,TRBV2,CASSNRGQGEKLFF
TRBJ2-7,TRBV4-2,CASSPFLGGTGQGYEQYF
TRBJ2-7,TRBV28,CASSLGGGQTYEQYF
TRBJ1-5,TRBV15,CATSVKQGARPQHF
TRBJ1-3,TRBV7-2,CASSLIQGDTIYF
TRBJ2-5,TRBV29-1,CSVAPGQAASEQYF
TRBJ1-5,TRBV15,CATSNRASQQPQHF
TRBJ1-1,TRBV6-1,CASSGRTMNTEAFF
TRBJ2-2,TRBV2,CASRDRVNTGELFF
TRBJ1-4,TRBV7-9,CASSSWTRGATNEKLFF
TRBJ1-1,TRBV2,CAGRTGGGWGEAFF
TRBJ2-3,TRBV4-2,CASSREWTSGADTQYF
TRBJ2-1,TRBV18,CASSWTSGAYNEQFF
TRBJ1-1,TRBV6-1,CASSPGHRNTEAFF
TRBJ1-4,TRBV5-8,CASSRGGASEKLFF
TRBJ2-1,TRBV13,CASSFEGLAGGPGSYNEQFF
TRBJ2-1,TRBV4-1,CASSLPSGGASYNEQFF
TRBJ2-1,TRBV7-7,CASSPLSRGNNEQFF
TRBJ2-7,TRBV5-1,CANKRAEQYF
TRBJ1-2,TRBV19,CASSSTLGERGYGYTF
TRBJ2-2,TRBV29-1,CSVQKHEAGELFF
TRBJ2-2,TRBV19,CASTPGRGRTGELFF
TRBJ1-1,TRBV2,CASTGSLMNTEAFF
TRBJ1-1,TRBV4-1,CASSPVGRKVDTEAFF
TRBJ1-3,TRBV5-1,CASSRDRVDSGNTIYF
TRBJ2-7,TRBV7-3,CASSLDRTYEQYF
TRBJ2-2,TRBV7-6,CASSWGQMGGELFF